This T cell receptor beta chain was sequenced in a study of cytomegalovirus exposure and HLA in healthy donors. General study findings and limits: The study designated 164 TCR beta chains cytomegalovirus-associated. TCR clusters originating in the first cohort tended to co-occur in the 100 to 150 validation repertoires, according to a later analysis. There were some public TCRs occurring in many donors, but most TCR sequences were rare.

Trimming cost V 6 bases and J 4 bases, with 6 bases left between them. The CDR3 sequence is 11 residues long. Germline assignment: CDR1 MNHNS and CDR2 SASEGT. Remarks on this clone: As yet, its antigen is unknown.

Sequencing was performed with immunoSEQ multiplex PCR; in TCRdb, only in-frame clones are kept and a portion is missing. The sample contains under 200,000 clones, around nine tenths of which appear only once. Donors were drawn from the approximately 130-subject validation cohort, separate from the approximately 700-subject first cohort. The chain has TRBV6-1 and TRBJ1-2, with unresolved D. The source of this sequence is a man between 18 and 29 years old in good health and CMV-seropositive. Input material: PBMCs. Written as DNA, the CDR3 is TGTGCCAGCAGCCACAGCTATGGCTACACCTTC. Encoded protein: CASSHSYGYTF.